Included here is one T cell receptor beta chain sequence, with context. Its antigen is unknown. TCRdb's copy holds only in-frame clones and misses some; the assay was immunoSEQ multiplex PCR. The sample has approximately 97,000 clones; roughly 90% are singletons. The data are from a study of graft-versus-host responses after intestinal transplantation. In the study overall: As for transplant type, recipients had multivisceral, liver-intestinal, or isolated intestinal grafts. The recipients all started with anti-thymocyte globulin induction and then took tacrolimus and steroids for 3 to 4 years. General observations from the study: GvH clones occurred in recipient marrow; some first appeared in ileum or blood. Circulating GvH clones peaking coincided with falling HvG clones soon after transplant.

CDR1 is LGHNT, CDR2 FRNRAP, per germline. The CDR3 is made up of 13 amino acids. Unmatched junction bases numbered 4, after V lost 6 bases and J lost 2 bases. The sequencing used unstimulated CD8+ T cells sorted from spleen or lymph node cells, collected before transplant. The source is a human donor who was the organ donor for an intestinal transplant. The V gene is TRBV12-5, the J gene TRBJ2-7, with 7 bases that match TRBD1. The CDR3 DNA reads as TGTGCTAGTGGGAGACAGGGACCCTACGAGCAGTACTTC. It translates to CASGRQGPYEQYF.